This T cell receptor (beta chain) was recovered during a study of T cells in Graves' hyperthyroidism and ophthalmopathy. The CDR3 has 13 residues. Between the trimmed V and J ends, which lost 3 bases and 4 bases, there was a span of 9 bases. RNA transcripts provided the source from which TCR beta CDR3 regions were amplified. First-round RT-PCR targeting the TCR CDR3 was performed with the HTBI primer set. In TCRdb, the multiplex PCR reads were re-called with MiXCR into one record per CDR3 protein. The data hold some 350,000 distinct CDR3 sequences, with under 20% observed a single time. The J gene is TRBJ1-1, the V gene TRBV12-3 or TRBV12-4; D unclear. Sequences were obtained from blood. The receptor was derived from a young woman with Graves' hyperthyroidism. CDR3 amino acids: CASSLKGVTEAFF. The DNA for the CDR3 is TGTGCCAGCAGTTTGAAGGGAGTCACTGAAGCTTTCTTT.